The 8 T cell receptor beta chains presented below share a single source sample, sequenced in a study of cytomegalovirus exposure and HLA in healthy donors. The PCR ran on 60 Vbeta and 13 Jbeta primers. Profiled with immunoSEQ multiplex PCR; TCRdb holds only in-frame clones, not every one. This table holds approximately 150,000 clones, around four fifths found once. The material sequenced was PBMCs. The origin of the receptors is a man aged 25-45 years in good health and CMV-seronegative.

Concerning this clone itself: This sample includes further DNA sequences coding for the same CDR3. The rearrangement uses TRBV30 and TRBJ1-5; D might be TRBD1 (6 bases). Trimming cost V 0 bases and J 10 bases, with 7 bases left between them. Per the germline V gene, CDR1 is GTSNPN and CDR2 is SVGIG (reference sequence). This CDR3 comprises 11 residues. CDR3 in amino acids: CAWSVGGPQHF. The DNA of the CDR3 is TGTGCCTGGAGTGTAGGGGGACCCCAGCATTTT.

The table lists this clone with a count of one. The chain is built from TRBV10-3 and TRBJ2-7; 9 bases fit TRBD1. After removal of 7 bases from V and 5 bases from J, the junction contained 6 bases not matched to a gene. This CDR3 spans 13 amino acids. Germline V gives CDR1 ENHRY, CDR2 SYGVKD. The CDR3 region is CAIKWDRDNEQYF. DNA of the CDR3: TGTGCCATCAAATGGGACAGGGATAACGAGCAGTACTTC.

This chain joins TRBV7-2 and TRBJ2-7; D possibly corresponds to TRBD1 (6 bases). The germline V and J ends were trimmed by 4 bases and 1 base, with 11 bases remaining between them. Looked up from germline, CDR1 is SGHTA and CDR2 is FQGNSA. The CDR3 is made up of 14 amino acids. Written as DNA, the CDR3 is TGTGCCAGCAGCTCAGGGGCGGCGTCCTACGAGCAGTACTTC. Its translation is CASSSGAASYEQYF.

The CDR3 DNA reads TGTGCCAGCAGCCCCGGACTATCCGGGAGCGGCTGGAACATTCAGTACTTC. Residues: CASSPGLSGSGWNIQYF. The chain recombines TRBV4-2 with TRBJ2-4, with a weak D call TRBD2 (6 bases). The CDR3 covers 17 residues. Trimming stripped 4 bases from V and 7 bases from J, with 23 bases between. CDR1 is LGHNA, CDR2 YNFKEQ, per germline.

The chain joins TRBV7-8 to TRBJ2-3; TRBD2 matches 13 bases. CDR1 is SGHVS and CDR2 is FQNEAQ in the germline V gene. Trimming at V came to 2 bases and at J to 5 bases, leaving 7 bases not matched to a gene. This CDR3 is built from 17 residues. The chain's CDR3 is CASSLKLAGGQGDTQYF. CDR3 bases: TGTGCCAGCAGCTTAAAACTAGCGGGGGGGCAAGGAGATACGCAGTATTTT.

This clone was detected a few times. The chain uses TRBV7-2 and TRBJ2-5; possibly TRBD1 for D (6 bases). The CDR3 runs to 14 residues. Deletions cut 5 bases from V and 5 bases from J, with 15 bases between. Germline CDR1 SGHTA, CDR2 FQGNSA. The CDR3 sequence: CASSPRTGMETQYF. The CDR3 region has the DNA TGTGCCAGCAGCCCTAGAACAGGGATGGAGACCCAGTACTTC. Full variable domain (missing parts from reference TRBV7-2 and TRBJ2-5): GAGVSQSPSNKVTEKGKDVELRCDPISGHTALYWYRQSLGQGLEFLIYFQGNSAPDKSGLPSDRFSAERTGGSVSTLTIQRTQQEDSAVYLCASSPRTGMETQYFGPGTRLLVL.

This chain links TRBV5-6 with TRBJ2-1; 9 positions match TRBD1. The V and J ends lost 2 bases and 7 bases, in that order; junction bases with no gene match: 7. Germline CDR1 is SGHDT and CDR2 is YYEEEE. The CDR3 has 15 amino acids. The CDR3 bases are TGTGCCAGCAGCTTCGGGACAGGGACTACGAATGAGCAGTTCTTC. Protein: CASSFGTGTTNEQFF.

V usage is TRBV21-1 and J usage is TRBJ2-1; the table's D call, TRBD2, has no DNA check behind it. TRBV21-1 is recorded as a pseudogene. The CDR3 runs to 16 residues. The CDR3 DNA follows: TGTGCCAGGCGGGTTCCACTAGCCCCATCCTACAATGAGCAGTTCTTC. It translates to CARRVPLAPSYNEQFF.